The clone carrying this T cell receptor beta chain was seen at least ten times. Its antigen is not known. The cDNA came from 5'RACE, which used 10-nucleotide random UMIs. TCRdb used MiXCR to reprocess the 5' RACE reads, holding one entry per CDR3 protein. The table records 50,000 or so distinct CDR3 sequences, 3% to 4% of them present only once. CDR1 and CDR2 (germline): KGHSH, LQKENI. This CDR3 has 13 residues. The germline V and J ends were trimmed by 3 bases and 8 bases, with 13 bases remaining between them. The data belong to a study of neurological immune-mediated disorders. Study results and caveats: The multiple sclerosis repertoire cluster was not associated with any clinical or MRI feature. HTLV-1-associated myelopathy had the most TCR clonal expansion, and multiple sclerosis had the least, less than healthy controls.

Stored at -80 C, 2 million PBMCs were the source of the unsorted libraries. The receptor comes from a woman between 55 and 75 years old with multiple sclerosis. Material for sequencing was PBMCs. The J gene is TRBJ1-2, the V gene TRBV18; D may be TRBD1 (5 bases). In nucleotides, the CDR3 is TGTGCCAGCTCACCGCACGGACATGAAGGCTACACCTTC. Protein product: CASSPHGHEGYTF. Full variable domain (outside the CDR3, taken from reference TRBV18 and TRBJ1-2): NAGVMQNPRHLVRRRGQEARLRCSPMKGHSHVYWYRQLPEEGLKFMVYLQKENIIDESGMPKERFSAEFPKEGPSILRIQQVVRGDSAAYFCASSPHGHEGYTFGSGTRLTVV.